This TCR beta chain appears in the sequencing data of a study of T cell responses to AZD1222 COVID-19 vaccine. Study-wide points: Clonal diversity may have been underestimated in mostly white British donors.

The method was immunoSEQ multiplex PCR; TCRdb's version includes in-frame clones alone and lacks a portion of them. Of about 140,000 clones detected, over 85% appear once; the ten largest clones hold about 5.5%. Comment on this clone: Its antigen is still unknown.

CDR3 size: 14 residues. With 0 bases removed from V and 4 bases from J, the gap between germline ends came to 7 bases. Germline V gene sequence: CDR1 SGHRS, CDR2 YFSETQ. This sample comprised peripheral blood, obtained on day 0 of AZD1222 vaccination. The chain carries TRBV5-1 and TRBJ1-4; no definite D call. The receptor's source is an adult in good health. The CDR3 loop reads CASSLGYGNEKLFF. The CDR3 DNA sequence: TGCGCCAGCAGCTTGGGATACGGTAATGAAAAACTGTTTTTT.